These 29 T cell receptor beta chains share one sample of origin, sequenced in a study of T cell responses to AZD1222 COVID-19 vaccine. This table comes from immunoSEQ multiplex PCR, and its TCRdb copy is limited to in-frame clones, with some not included. The sample consists of 70,000 to 80,000 clones, 70% to 90% of them appearing once. Source: peripheral blood, taken on day 0 of AZD1222 vaccination. These receptors were obtained from an adult in good health.

The V gene is TRBV20-1, the J gene TRBJ1-1; D is unresolved. The CDR3 length is 11 residues. The V gene lost 2 bases and the J gene lost 1 base, with 2 bases spanning the gap. Germline CDR1 is DFQATT and CDR2 is SNEGSKA (reference sequence). CDR3 sequence: CSARSNTEAFF. Written as DNA, the CDR3 is TGCAGTGCTAGATCGAACACTGAAGCTTTCTTT.

The chain carries TRBV4-3 and TRBJ2-1, with 11 nucleotides matching TRBD2. This CDR3 has 16 amino acids. V trimming: 3 bases; J trimming: 9 bases; junction bases outside the gene matches: 10. Germline V gene lookup returns CDR1 LGHNA and CDR2 YSLEER. CDR3 nucleotide sequence: TGCGCCAGCAGCCAGTTAGCGGGAGGGCCTCTCTCTGAGCAGTTCTTC. It translates to CASSQLAGGPLSEQFF.

In its sample, this clone was seen a few times. This rearrangement joins TRBV6-2 or TRBV6-3 to TRBJ2-7; TRBD1 aligns across 10 bases. The CDR3 runs to 14 residues. Per germline, CDR1 MNHEY and CDR2 SVGEGT. The V segment lost 1 base and the J segment 4 bases; nucleotides outside the gene matches: 1. CDR3 nucleotide sequence: TGTGCCAGCAGTTACTGGGACAGGGGTTACGAGCAGTACTTC. Translating it yields CASSYWDRGYEQYF.

This chain joins TRBV7-9 and TRBJ1-5; 9 nucleotides align to TRBD1. The V segment lost 5 bases and the J segment 5 bases; nucleotides outside the gene matches: 1. This CDR3 has 13 residues. Germline-derived CDR1 and CDR2 are SEHNR and FQNEAQ (reference sequence). The CDR3, as DNA: TGTGCCAGCAGCCGACAGGGGGATCAGCCCCAGCATTTT. Translating it yields CASSRQGDQPQHF.

This chain uses TRBV4-1 with TRBJ1-4, with D hard to call. Germline CDR1 is MGHRA and CDR2 is YSYEKL. The CDR3 sequence is 14 residues long. V was trimmed by 2 bases and J by 0 bases, leaving 4 bases between them. CDR3 sequence reads: CASSQWATNEKLFF. The CDR3 DNA sequence: TGCGCCAGCAGCCAATGGGCAACTAATGAAAAACTGTTTTTT.

Here the CDR3 reads CSVVVTGEGEQYF. The CDR3 DNA follows: TGCAGCGTTGTGGTAACAGGGGAGGGCGAGCAGTACTTC. J is TRBJ2-7 and V is TRBV29-1, with D perhaps given as TRBD1 or TRBD2 (7 bases each). Trimming shortened V by 4 bases and J by 6 bases, and 16 bases separated the two germline ends. Looked up from germline, CDR1 is SQVTM and CDR2 is ANQGSEA. There are 13 residues in the CDR3.

The chain combines TRBV4-1 with TRBJ2-5; TRBD2 might be the D (5 bases). Between the trimmed V and J ends, which lost 4 bases and 5 bases, there was a span of 11 bases. CDR1 is MGHRA, CDR2 YSYEKL, per germline. CDR3 size: 13 residues. CDR3 region: CASSLLAVETQYF. CDR3 DNA sequence: TGCGCCAGCAGCCTCCTAGCCGTCGAGACCCAGTACTTC.

Only one count was recorded for this clone. The chain uses TRBV28 and TRBJ2-7, with 10 positions matching TRBD1. The germline V gene has CDR1 MDHEN and CDR2 SYDVKM. This CDR3 contains 17 residues. V dropped 3 bases and J dropped 3; count of bases not matched to a gene: 11. In DNA, the CDR3 is TGTGCCAGCAGTTTGCGAACGACAGGGGGCCCACTCTACGAGCAGTACTTC. Its protein product is CASSLRTTGGPLYEQYF.

The chain employs TRBV12-3 or TRBV12-4 and TRBJ2-7, with D perhaps TRBD1 (6 bases). The CDR3 totals 12 residues. V was pared by 7 bases and J by 6 bases, with 13 bases between. The DNA of the CDR3 is TGTGCCAGCAAACAACAGGGCCCCGAGCAGTACTTC. Amino acid sequence: CASKQQGPEQYF.

This rearrangement joins TRBV30 to TRBJ2-7; no firm D call. CDR1 and CDR2 from the germline V gene are GTSNPN and SVGIG (reference sequence). The V end was cut by 4 bases, the J end by 0 bases, with 13 bases between. The CDR3 covers 14 residues. DNA of the CDR3: TGTGCCTGGAAAGTAAGACACCTCTCCTACGAGCAGTACTTC. Amino acids: CAWKVRHLSYEQYF.

This clone was observed a few times. This chain's CDR3 is CASRSRAGTAKLFF. In DNA form, the CDR3 reads TGTGCCAGCAGGAGCCGGGCAGGGACGGCCAAACTGTTTTTT. This chain uses TRBV7-2 with TRBJ1-4; weak D call: TRBD1 (5 bases). Per the germline V gene, CDR1 is SGHTA and CDR2 is FQGNSA. CDR3 length: 14 residues. V lost 6 bases and J lost 11, with 19 bases in between.

This clone was seen just once. The chain couples TRBV2 to TRBJ2-3; 14 bases line up with TRBD2. The trim removed 4 bases at V and 1 base at J, leaving 1 base unmatched. The CDR3 runs 16 residues. The V gene's germline CDR1 is SNHLY and CDR2 FYNNEI. CDR3 in amino acids: CASSAGLAGGTDTQYF. The CDR3, as DNA: TGTGCCAGCAGTGCGGGACTAGCGGGGGGCACAGATACGCAGTATTTT.

This clone came up once. The rearrangement joins TRBV30 to TRBJ1-2, with D perhaps TRBD1 (6 bases). The CDR3 runs to 12 residues. CDR1 and CDR2 (germline): GTSNPN, SVGIG (reference sequence). Trimming cost V 2 bases and J 6 bases, with 10 bases left between them. The CDR3 loop is CAWSKGGHGYTF. The CDR3 DNA follows: TGTGCCTGGAGTAAGGGGGGCCATGGCTACACCTTC.

The chain combines TRBV19 with TRBJ1-5; D gene uncertain. The germline V and J ends were trimmed by 6 bases and 9 bases, with 9 bases remaining between them. Germline CDR1 reads LNHDA; CDR2 reads SQIVND (reference sequence). The CDR3 covers 11 residues. CDR3 sequence reads: CASRTIGPQHF. The CDR3 nucleotides are TGTGCCAGTAGAACGATAGGGCCCCAGCATTTT.

The V and J genes are TRBV2 and TRBJ1-5, with D possibly TRBD1 on 5 matching bases. The CDR3 has 15 residues. V lost 6 bases and J 4 bases, leaving 16 bases between the germline ends. Germline assignment: CDR1 SNHLY and CDR2 FYNNEI. The CDR3 loop is CASSDDAGRNQPQHF. CDR3 nucleotides: TGTGCCAGCAGCGACGATGCAGGGCGTAATCAGCCCCAGCATTTT.

This clone was recorded only once. The rearrangement joins TRBV19 to TRBJ1-5, with a tentative D call TRBD1 (5 bases). Trimming removed 7 bases from V and 7 bases from J, with 11 bases in between. The CDR3 sequence is 12 residues long. Germline CDR1 and CDR2: LNHDA and SQIVND (reference sequence). The CDR3 protein is CASNQGGQPQHF. The CDR3 nucleotides are TGTGCCAGTAATCAGGGCGGCCAGCCCCAGCATTTT.

Note on this clone: One end of the junction fails to match germline, which may point to a read error. The chain has TRBV7-9 and TRBJ1-4; D might be TRBD1 (6 bases). Looked up from germline, CDR1 is SEHNR and CDR2 is FQNEAQ (reference sequence). The length of the CDR3 is 15 residues. The CDR3 nucleotides read TGTGCCAGCAGCCAGACAGGCCCAACGAATGAAAAACTGTTTTTT. It encodes CASSQTGPTNEKLFF.

The chain is built from TRBV24-1 and TRBJ1-5; possible D gene TRBD1, 5 bases. The CDR3 has 13 amino acids. V lost 9 bases to trimming and J lost 1 base, with 9 bases between them. Germline values: CDR1 KGHDR, CDR2 SFDVKD. CDR3 loop: CATGGDSNQPQHF. The CDR3, as DNA: TGTGCCACCGGTGGGGACAGCAATCAGCCCCAGCATTTT.

The V gene is TRBV7-2, the J gene TRBJ2-5; D possibly matches TRBD1 or TRBD2 (5 bases each). In germline, CDR1 is SGHTA, CDR2 FQGNSA. V was trimmed by 5 bases and J by 1 base, leaving 17 bases between them. CDR3 length: 16 residues. The CDR3 loop reads CASSTRPGRIQETQYF. As DNA, the CDR3 is TGTGCCAGCAGCACCCGGCCGGGGCGGATCCAAGAGACCCAGTACTTC.

The V and J genes are TRBV5-1 and TRBJ2-7; 7 bases fit TRBD1. CDR1 is SGHRS, CDR2 YFSETQ, per germline. The CDR3 has 16 residues. V lost 0 bases, J lost 1 base, and 7 bases stayed unmatched. CDR3 sequence reads: CASSLGSGQLSYEQYF. DNA for the CDR3: TGCGCCAGCAGCTTGGGATCGGGACAGTTGTCCTACGAGCAGTACTTC.

With regard to this clone: Its ends do not fully match the called genes, so a read error is possible. The rearrangement links TRBV6-1 to TRBJ1-2, with D possibly matching TRBD1 (5 bases). The germline V gene encodes CDR1 MNHNS and CDR2 SASEGT. CDR3 length: 13 amino acids. The CDR3 spells CASREGAGRGYTF. DNA for the CDR3: TGTGCCAGCAGGGAAGGGGCAGGGAGAGGCTACACCTTC.

The chain employs TRBV3-1 (or the pseudogene TRBV3-2) and TRBJ1-2, with 7 bases fitting TRBD1. The germline CDR1 and CDR2 sequences are LGHDT and YNNKEL (reference sequence). V dropped 4 bases and J dropped 4; count of bases not matched to a gene: 6. The CDR3 is 14 residues long. CDR3 residues: CASSPAGGAYGYTF. The CDR3 DNA sequence: TGTGCCAGCAGCCCGGCAGGGGGGGCCTATGGCTACACCTTC.

This clone was counted once. CDR3 DNA sequence: TGTGCCAGCAGTAAAACTAGTAACACCGGGGAGCTGTTTTTT. This codes for CASSKTSNTGELFF. The chain combines TRBV2 with TRBJ2-2; possibly TRBD2 for D (5 bases). Trimming pared 5 bases from V and 2 bases from J, leaving 9 bases between. In germline, CDR1 is SNHLY, CDR2 FYNNEI. This CDR3 comprises 14 residues.

This sequence joins TRBV11-3 and TRBJ2-3, with no clear D. CDR1 and CDR2 (germline): SGHNT, YENEEA. V lost 4 bases and J lost 0, with 8 bases in between. This CDR3 spans 14 amino acids. CDR3 residues: CASSSTQSTDTQYF. Written as DNA, the CDR3 is TGTGCCAGCAGCTCAACCCAGAGCACAGATACGCAGTATTTT.

V is TRBV7-9 and J is TRBJ2-7; 7 nucleotides match TRBD2. Germline V gives CDR1 SEHNR, CDR2 FQNEAQ (reference sequence). This CDR3 is built from 15 residues. With 1 base clipped from V and 2 bases from J, the junction kept 5 bases outside the gene matches. Here the CDR3 DNA reads TGTGCCAGCAGCTTAGATGCGGGAGCAACCTACGAGCAGTACTTC. It specifies CASSLDAGATYEQYF.

V and J are TRBV15 and TRBJ1-4; D unclear. Per germline, CDR1 LNHNV and CDR2 YYDKDF (reference sequence). The CDR3 consists of 12 residues. Trimming removed 3 bases from V and 8 bases from J, with 7 bases in between. The CDR3, as DNA: TGTGCCACCAGCAGCCCCGGCGAAAAACTGTTTTTT. Protein sequence: CATSSPGEKLFF.

This chain joins TRBV25-1 and TRBJ2-3; D remains ambiguous. Germline V gives CDR1 MGHDK, CDR2 SYGVNS. The CDR3 runs to 13 residues. The V end lost 1 base, the J end lost 0 bases, and 2 bases lay between the germline ends. CDR3 amino acids: CASSEFSTDTQYF. The CDR3 DNA reads as TGTGCCAGCAGTGAATTTAGCACAGATACGCAGTATTTT. Drawing the rest from reference TRBV25-1 and TRBJ2-3, the complete variable domain is EADIYQTPRYLVIGTGKKITLECSQTMGHDKMYWYQQDPGMELHLIHYSYGVNSTEKGDLSSESTVSRIRTEHFPLTLESARPSHTSQYLCASSEFSTDTQYFGPGTRLTVL.

The V gene is TRBV7-8, the J gene TRBJ2-2, with TRBD2 identical over 10 bases. V shed 4 bases, J shed 6 bases, and the junction held 5 bases outside the gene matches. Looked up from germline, CDR1 is SGHVS and CDR2 is FQNEAQ. The CDR3 covers 15 residues. This chain's CDR3 is CASSWLAGDSGELFF. CDR3 nucleotides: TGTGCCAGCAGCTGGCTAGCGGGAGATTCCGGGGAGCTGTTTTTT. The full variable domain, rest sourced from reference TRBV7-8 and TRBJ2-2, is GAGVSQSPRYKVAKRGQDVALRCDPISGHVSLFWYQQALGQGPEFLTYFQNEAQLDKSGLPSDRFFAERPEGSVSTLKIQRTQQEDSAVYLCASSWLAGDSGELFFGEGSRLTVL.

The chain couples TRBV15 to TRBJ1-2; maybe TRBD1 (5 bases). The germline V gene has CDR1 LNHNV and CDR2 YYDKDF (reference sequence). Trimming left V 3 bases short and J 2 bases short, with 13 bases between. The CDR3 is made up of 15 amino acids. DNA for the CDR3: TGTGCCACCAGCAGGAGGGGTGACAGAAACTATGGCTACACCTTC. Its protein is CATSRRGDRNYGYTF.